Shown below are 14 T cell receptor beta chains from a single sample sequenced in a study of blood T cell repertoires in COVID-19. The method was immunoSEQ multiplex PCR; TCRdb's version includes in-frame clones alone and lacks a portion of them. The data contain approximately 200,000 clones, over 70% of them singletons. Material for sequencing was peripheral blood. These TCRs come from a man aged 55 to 69 with active or convalescent COVID-19.

In its sample, this clone was seen a few times. This chain links TRBV5-1 with TRBJ2-1; TRBD2 matches 12 bases. Germline V gene data show CDR1 as SGHRS and CDR2 as YFSETQ. V lost 4 bases, J lost 3 bases, and 5 bases stayed unmatched. There are 16 residues in the CDR3. CDR3 amino acids: CASSPTSGRLYNEQFF. The CDR3 bases are TGCGCCAGCAGCCCTACTAGCGGGAGGCTCTACAATGAGCAGTTCTTC.

A note on this clone: The same CDR3 also results from other DNA sequences found in this sample. DNA for the CDR3: TGTGCCAGCTCACCACGGGACAGGGGAGAGCAGTACTTC. As protein: CASSPRDRGEQYF. This sequence joins TRBV18 and TRBJ2-7; TRBD1 agrees at 10 bases. Germline trimming cut 1 base from V and 7 bases from J; bases unmatched to any gene: 1. This CDR3 spans 13 amino acids. Germline loops: CDR1 KGHSH, CDR2 LQKENI.

This clone appeared once. The chain couples TRBV5-1 to TRBJ2-1; 11 bases line up with TRBD2. Germline-derived CDR1 and CDR2 are SGHRS and YFSETQ. J was trimmed by 6 bases and V by 4 bases; bases with no gene match: 9. This CDR3 spans 16 amino acids. The CDR3 here is CASSVRTSGLSNEQFF. The CDR3 DNA is TGCGCCAGCAGCGTTCGGACTAGCGGGCTTTCCAATGAGCAGTTCTTC.

This clone was recorded once. The chain couples TRBV9 to TRBJ2-5; 9 bases map to TRBD2. J was trimmed by 4 bases and V by 2 bases; bases with no gene match: 0. Germline loops: CDR1 SGDLS, CDR2 YYNGEE. The CDR3 is 13 residues long. The DNA of the CDR3 is TGTGCCAGCAGCGTTAGCGGGAGAGAGACCCAGTACTTC. Its translation is CASSVSGRETQYF.

This chain links TRBV12-3 or TRBV12-4 with TRBJ1-5; D is unclear. Trimming cost V 1 base and J 7 bases, with 8 bases left between them. CDR3 length equals 13 residues. CDR3 sequence (DNA): TGTGCCAGCAGTTTAGTCCCCCAGCAGCCCCAGCATTTT. Translation gives CASSLVPQQPQHF.

This chain joins TRBV9 and TRBJ1-2; D is perhaps TRBD1 (5 bases). Between the trimmed V and J ends, which lost 0 bases and 8 bases, there was a span of 23 bases. The CDR3 spans 17 residues. CDR1 is SGDLS and CDR2 is YYNGEE in the germline V gene. The CDR3 sequence: CASSVDPRVRRAGGYTF. CDR3 coding DNA: TGTGCCAGCAGCGTAGATCCGAGGGTCCGCAGGGCGGGAGGCTACACCTTC.

A single count supports this clone. This chain joins TRBV9 and TRBJ2-7; possible D gene TRBD1, 6 bases. Trimming removed 0 bases at V and 5 bases at J, with 12 bases between. The CDR3 spans 14 residues. Germline CDR1 is SGDLS and CDR2 is YYNGEE. CDR3 DNA: TGTGCCAGCAGCGTAGATGGGGGCTCGAACGAGCAGTACTTC. This encodes CASSVDGGSNEQYF.

The chain is built from TRBV9 and TRBJ1-1; TRBD1 might be the D (6 bases). The length of the CDR3 is 15 residues. Germline loops: CDR1 SGDLS, CDR2 YYNGEE. The V end was cut by 4 bases, the J end by 1 base, with 14 bases between. CDR3 bases: TGTGCCAGCAGCTCTACGACAGGAGCGAACACTGAAGCTTTCTTT. Residues: CASSSTTGANTEAFF. The full variable domain, completed using reference TRBV9 and TRBJ1-1, is DSGVTQTPKHLITATGQRVTLRCSPRSGDLSVYWYQQSLDQGLQFLIQYYNGEERAKGNILERFSAQQFPDLHSELNLSSLELGDSALYFCASSSTTGANTEAFFGQGTRLTVV.

The genes are TRBV11-2 and TRBJ1-4; maybe TRBD1 (6 bases). Trimming shortened V by 7 bases and J by 4 bases, and 13 bases separated the two germline ends. CDR3 length: 14 residues. Germline V gene data show CDR1 as SGHAT and CDR2 as FQNNGV. DNA of the CDR3: TGTGCCAGCACCCCGGGACAAAATAATGAAAAACTGTTTTTT. This gives the protein CASTPGQNNEKLFF.

J is TRBJ2-1 and V is TRBV6-5; 8 nucleotides match TRBD2. V was pared by 5 bases and J by 8 bases, with 11 bases of the junction left unmatched. The CDR3 consists of 15 residues. Germline CDR1 reads MNHEY; CDR2 reads SVGAGI. The CDR3 here is CASSRGGLEGDEQFF. Here the CDR3 DNA reads TGTGCCAGCAGTAGGGGGGGACTAGAAGGAGATGAGCAGTTCTTC.

This clone has only a few counts. The chain has TRBV25-1 and TRBJ1-1, with a tentative D call TRBD1 (5 bases). Germline V lookup: CDR1 MGHDK, CDR2 SYGVNS. Trimming took off 3 bases at V and 1 base at J, with 9 bases between the two ends. The CDR3 has 14 residues. CDR3 sequence (DNA): TGTGCCAGCAGTGACCGGACAAAGAACACTGAAGCTTTCTTT. Translating it yields CASSDRTKNTEAFF.

The chain recombines TRBV7-9 with TRBJ2-5; D might be TRBD2 (5 bases). The CDR3 spans 15 residues. The V end was cut by 4 bases, the J end by 4 bases, with 16 bases between. CDR1 and CDR2 from the germline V gene are SEHNR and FQNEAQ (reference sequence). DNA for the CDR3: TGTGCCAGCAGCTCTCCGGACTCCTGGCGAGAGACCCAGTACTTC. Translation gives CASSSPDSWRETQYF.

The rearrangement joins TRBV18 to TRBJ1-1; D remains unclear. The CDR3 has 13 amino acids. Germline CDR1 and CDR2: KGHSH and LQKENI. Trimming removed 6 bases from V and 3 bases from J, with 11 bases in between. The CDR3 loop is CASSEGGYTEAFF. The CDR3, as DNA: TGTGCCAGCTCGGAAGGCGGTTACACTGAAGCTTTCTTT.

Written as DNA, the CDR3 is TGTGCCATCGCGCAGGGCTACGAGACCCAGTACTTC. It translates to CAIAQGYETQYF. V and J are TRBV15 and TRBJ2-5; TRBD1 is a possible D gene (5 bases). Germline CDR1 reads LNHNV; CDR2 reads YYDKDF (reference sequence). V shed 10 bases and J shed 5 bases, with 14 bases lying between them. This CDR3 has 12 amino acids.